In this sample, the clone carrying this T cell receptor (beta chain) turned up a few times. The antigen is not known. Every subset had its genomic DNA shared out evenly among several immunoSEQ plates. Generated by immunoSEQ multiplex PCR, the TCRdb table keeps only in-frame clones and is missing some. The sample includes 2 million to 3 million clones, 93% seen only once; the top ten take about 0.38%. The data stem from a study of shared clonotypes between healthy human individuals. Per germline, CDR1 GTSNPN and CDR2 SVGIG (reference sequence). The V and J ends lost 0 bases and 1 base respectively, with 9 bases between them. CDR3 length: 14 amino acids. Overall study findings and caveats: Generation probabilities of non-shared clonotypes were lower (relative to those shared by all four donors).

The receptor's source is a man aged 18 to 35 in good health. Some clones in this sample may be carry-over from other donors' samples. The genes are TRBV30 and TRBJ1-1, with a possible D match to TRBD1 (6 bases). The sample taken for sequencing was naive CD4+ T cells from PBMCs. Sample subset: CD45RA+ positively selected. The CDR3 region has the DNA TGTGCCTGGAGTGTACAGGGCCGGAACACTGAAGCTTTCTTT. This translates into CAWSVQGRNTEAFF.